This is a list of T cell receptor beta chains from one sample in a study of T cell responses to AZD1222 COVID-19 vaccine. Profiled with immunoSEQ multiplex PCR; TCRdb holds only in-frame clones, not every one. The data show 100,000 or so clones, roughly 84% seen once. The starting material was peripheral blood, obtained on day 0 of AZD1222 vaccination. The origin of the receptors is an adult in good health. CDR3s include the opening cysteine and the closing phenylalanine or tryptophan. Fields, in order: clone size, V gene, J gene, D gene, CDR3 DNA, CDR3 protein. D genes are given only for firm matches. A clone size is listed for some rows: how often the clone was seen (once, few, many), or a class if it is expanded.

once	TRBV12-5	TRBJ2-1	TRBD2	TGTGCTAGTGGTTTGGGACATGGCGGGAGGAAAAACAATGAGCAGTTCTTC	CASGLGHGGRKNNEQFF
-	TRBV5-1	TRBJ1-2	-	TGCGCCAGCAGCTTGGAGGGCCAAGCTAACTATGGCTACACCTTC	CASSLEGQANYGYTF
-	TRBV12-3/TRBV12-4	TRBJ1-5	-	TGTGCCAGCAGTTTAGAAGGGGATCAGCCCCAGCATTTT	CASSLEGDQPQHF
once	TRBV6-2/TRBV6-3	TRBJ1-2	-	TGTGCCAGCAGACCTCTCCGGGACGACGTTAAGGGCGATGGCTACACCTTC	CASRPLRDDVKGDGYTF
-	TRBV7-8	TRBJ2-7	-	TGTGCCAGCAGCCCCACCGGTTCCACTCCGGACGAGCAGTACTTC	CASSPTGSTPDEQYF
-	TRBV27	TRBJ1-2	TRBD1	TGTGCCAGCAGTTCAACAGGGGGCTACGATGGTTACACCTTC	CASSSTGGYDGYTF
few	TRBV15	TRBJ2-7	-	TGTGCCACCAGCAGATCGCGGGGAGGTGCGAACGAGCAGTACTTC	CATSRSRGGANEQYF
-	TRBV5-1	TRBJ2-3	TRBD2	TGCGCCAGCAGCTGGGGGACTAGCGGAAGCACAGATACGCAGTATTTT	CASSWGTSGSTDTQYF
-	TRBV9	TRBJ2-7	TRBD2	TGTGCCAGCAGCCCTCGACTAGCGGGAAGCGAGCAGTACTTC	CASSPRLAGSEQYF
-	TRBV9	TRBJ2-7	-	TGTGCCAGCAGCGTAAGCCCACTAACCGACTACGAGCAGTACTTC	CASSVSPLTDYEQYF
-	TRBV2	TRBJ1-3	-	TGTGCCAGCAGTGACTCGGGGGGAAACACCATATATTTT	CASSDSGGNTIYF
-	TRBV2	TRBJ1-5	-	TGTGCCAGCAGTGAAGCGCGCAGCAATCAGCCCCAGCATTTT	CASSEARSNQPQHF
-	TRBV19	TRBJ1-2	TRBD1	TGTGCCAGTAGTATTGACAGGGGGCCCTATGGCTACACCTTC	CASSIDRGPYGYTF
once	TRBV27	TRBJ1-2	TRBD1	TGTGCCAGCAGTTTATCGACAGGGGTCGATGGCTACACCTTC	CASSLSTGVDGYTF
once	TRBV6-2/TRBV6-3	TRBJ2-3	-	TGTGCCAGCAGTTACAGGCAGATAGGCACAGATACGCAGTATTTT	CASSYRQIGTDTQYF
-	TRBV29-1	TRBJ2-7	TRBD1	TGCAGCGTCCCTGGGACAGGGGGGGAGCAGTACTTC	CSVPGTGGEQYF
-	TRBV27	TRBJ1-5	-	TGTGCCAGCAGCCGGGATTACGATAGCAATCAGCCCCAGCATTTT	CASSRDYDSNQPQHF
-	TRBV7-9	TRBJ1-4	-	TGTGCCAGCAGCTTAGACAGGTACAATGAAAAACTGTTTTTT	CASSLDRYNEKLFF
-	TRBV4-2	TRBJ2-3	TRBD2	TGTGCCAGCAGCCAAGATTTGACCACTAGCGGGAGAGATACGCAGTATTTT	CASSQDLTTSGRDTQYF
-	TRBV4-2	TRBJ2-3	-	TGTGCCAGCAGCCAAGATTCGGAGTACACAGATACGCAGTATTTT	CASSQDSEYTDTQYF
-	TRBV28	TRBJ2-2	TRBD1	TGTGCCAGCAGTTTCCTGATCGGGACAGAAAACACCGGGGAGCTGTTTTTT	CASSFLIGTENTGELFF
few	TRBV11-2	TRBJ1-6	-	TGTGCCAGCAGCTTAGTTCTACAGGGCTATAATTCACCCCTCCACTTT	CASSLVLQGYNSPLHF
-	TRBV11-2	TRBJ2-7	TRBD2	TGTGCCAGCACCCGAACTAGCGGCTACGAGCAGTACTTC	CASTRTSGYEQYF
once	TRBV18	TRBJ2-1	-	TGTGCCAGCTCACCTTCAGTCCGATCCTACAATGAGCAGTTCTTC	CASSPSVRSYNEQFF
-	TRBV27	TRBJ1-5	-	TGTGCCAGCAGCGGGTATAGCAATCAGCCCCAGCATTTT	CASSGYSNQPQHF
-	TRBV5-1	TRBJ1-6	-	TGCGCCAGCAGCACCGGACAAGAAAATTCACCCCTCCACTTT	CASSTGQENSPLHF
-	TRBV30	TRBJ1-4	TRBD1	TGTGCCTGCCATACAGGGGGTTATGAAAAACTGTTTTTT	CACHTGGYEKLFF
few	TRBV30	TRBJ1-2	TRBD1	TGTGCCTGGAGCCCGGGACAGGGTGGATATGGCTACACCTTC	CAWSPGQGGYGYTF
-	TRBV19	TRBJ1-5	TRBD1	TGTGCCAGTAGTATAACCCAGGGGGCTAATCAGCCCCAGCATTTT	CASSITQGANQPQHF
-	TRBV28	TRBJ2-7	-	TGTGCCAGCAGTACCCGCTTCGAGCAGTACTTC	CASSTRFEQYF
-	TRBV5-5	TRBJ1-5	-	TGTGCCAGCAGCTCAGGTGGCCCAAATCAGCCCCAGCATTTT	CASSSGGPNQPQHF
-	TRBV9	TRBJ2-7	-	TGTGCCAGCAGCGTAGGGGACGTAGGGACCTACGAGCAGTACTTC	CASSVGDVGTYEQYF
once	TRBV19	TRBJ1-5	-	TGTGCCAGTAGTATGGGCCGACAGGGCAATCAGCCCCAGCATTTT	CASSMGRQGNQPQHF
many	TRBV7-2	TRBJ1-2	-	TGTGCCAGCAGCTCATCAGGACAGCTCTATGGCTACACCTTC	CASSSSGQLYGYTF
few	TRBV7-9	TRBJ2-7	TRBD1	TGTGCCAGCAGCCTAGGGACAGGGGGAGGGAACGAGCAGTACTTC	CASSLGTGGGNEQYF
-	TRBV12-3/TRBV12-4	TRBJ2-7	-	TGTGCCAGCAGTAATCTCGTAGGGACCGAGCAGTACTTC	CASSNLVGTEQYF